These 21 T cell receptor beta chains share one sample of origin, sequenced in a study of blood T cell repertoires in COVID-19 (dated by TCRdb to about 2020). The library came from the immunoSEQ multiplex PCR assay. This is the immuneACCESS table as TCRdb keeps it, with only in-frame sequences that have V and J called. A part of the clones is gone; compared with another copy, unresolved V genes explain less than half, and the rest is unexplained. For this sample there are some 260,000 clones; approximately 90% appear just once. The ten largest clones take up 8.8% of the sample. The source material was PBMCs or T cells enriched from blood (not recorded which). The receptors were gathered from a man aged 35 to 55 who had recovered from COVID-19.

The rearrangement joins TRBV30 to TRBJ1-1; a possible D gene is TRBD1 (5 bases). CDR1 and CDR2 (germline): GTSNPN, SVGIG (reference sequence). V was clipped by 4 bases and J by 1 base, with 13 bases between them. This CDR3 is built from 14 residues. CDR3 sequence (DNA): TGTGCCTGGACCCGGGACTTATGGAACACTGAAGCTTTCTTT. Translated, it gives CAWTRDLWNTEAFF.

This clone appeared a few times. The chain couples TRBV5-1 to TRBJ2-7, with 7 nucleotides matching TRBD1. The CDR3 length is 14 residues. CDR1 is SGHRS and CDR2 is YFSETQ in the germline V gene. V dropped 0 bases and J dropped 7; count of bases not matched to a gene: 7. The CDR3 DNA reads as TGCGCCAGCAGCTTGGAGCCCTCAGGGGGAGAGCAGTACTTC. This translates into CASSLEPSGGEQYF.

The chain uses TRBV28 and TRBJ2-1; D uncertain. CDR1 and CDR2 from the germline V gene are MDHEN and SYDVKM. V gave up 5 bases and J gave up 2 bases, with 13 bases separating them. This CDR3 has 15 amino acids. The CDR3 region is CASSTLLLTYNEQFF. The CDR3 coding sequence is TGTGCCAGCAGTACTCTCCTTCTTACCTACAATGAGCAGTTCTTC.

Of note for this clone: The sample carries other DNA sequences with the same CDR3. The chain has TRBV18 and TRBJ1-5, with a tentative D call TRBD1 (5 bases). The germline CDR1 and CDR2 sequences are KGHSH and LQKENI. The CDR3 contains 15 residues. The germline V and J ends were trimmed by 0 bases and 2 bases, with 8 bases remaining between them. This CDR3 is CASSPPGVGNQPQHF. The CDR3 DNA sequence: TGTGCCAGCTCACCACCAGGGGTAGGCAATCAGCCCCAGCATTTT.

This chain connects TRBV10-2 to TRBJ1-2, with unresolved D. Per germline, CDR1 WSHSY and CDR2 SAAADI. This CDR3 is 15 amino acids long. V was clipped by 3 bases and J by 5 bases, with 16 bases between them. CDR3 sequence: CASSDGLQSIYGYTF. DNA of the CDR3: TGCGCCAGCAGTGATGGGCTGCAATCGATATATGGCTACACCTTC.

CDR3 loop: CASSLVGQGGYGYTF. The DNA of the CDR3 is TGCGCCAGCAGCTTGGTAGGCCAGGGGGGCTATGGCTACACCTTC. The rearrangement uses TRBV5-1 and TRBJ1-2; TRBD1 aligns across 7 bases. Germline loops: CDR1 SGHRS, CDR2 YFSETQ. The CDR3 loop spans 15 amino acids. The V and J ends lost 0 bases and 4 bases, in that order; junction bases with no gene match: 6.

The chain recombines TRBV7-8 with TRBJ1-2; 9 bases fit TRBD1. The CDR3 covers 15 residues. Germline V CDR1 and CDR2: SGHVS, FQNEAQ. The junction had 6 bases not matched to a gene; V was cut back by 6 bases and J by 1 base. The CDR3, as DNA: TGTGCCAGCAGGCCTCGGACAGGGGATAACTATGGCTACACCTTC. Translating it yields CASRPRTGDNYGYTF.

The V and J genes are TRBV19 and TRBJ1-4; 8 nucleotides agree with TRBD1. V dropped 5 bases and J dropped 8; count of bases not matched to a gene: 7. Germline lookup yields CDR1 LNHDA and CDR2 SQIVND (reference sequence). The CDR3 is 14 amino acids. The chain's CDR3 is CASSLRQGNEKLFF. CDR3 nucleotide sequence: TGTGCCAGTAGTTTGAGACAGGGGAACGAAAAACTGTTTTTT.

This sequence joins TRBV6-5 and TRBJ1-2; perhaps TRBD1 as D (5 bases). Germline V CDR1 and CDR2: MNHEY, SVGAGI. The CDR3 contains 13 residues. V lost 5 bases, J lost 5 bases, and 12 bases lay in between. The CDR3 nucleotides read TGTGCCAGCAGTCCGGGGGTCCTATATGGCTACACCTTC. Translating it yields CASSPGVLYGYTF.

This chain's CDR3 is CASSQKMGQSTDTQYF. In DNA, the CDR3 is TGTGCCAGCAGCCAGAAGATGGGGCAGTCCACAGATACGCAGTATTTT. This chain connects TRBV5-4 to TRBJ2-3; the D gene is possibly TRBD1 (5 bases). CDR1 and CDR2 (germline): SGHNT, YYREEE (reference sequence). The CDR3 spans 16 residues. Trimming took 4 bases from V and 2 from J, leaving 17 bases between them.

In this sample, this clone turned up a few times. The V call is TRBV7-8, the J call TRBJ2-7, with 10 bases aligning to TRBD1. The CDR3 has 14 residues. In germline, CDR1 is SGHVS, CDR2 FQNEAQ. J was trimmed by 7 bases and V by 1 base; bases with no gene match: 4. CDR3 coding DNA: TGTGCCAGCAGCTTAGGGACAGGGGGTAGGGAGCAGTACTTC. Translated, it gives CASSLGTGGREQYF.

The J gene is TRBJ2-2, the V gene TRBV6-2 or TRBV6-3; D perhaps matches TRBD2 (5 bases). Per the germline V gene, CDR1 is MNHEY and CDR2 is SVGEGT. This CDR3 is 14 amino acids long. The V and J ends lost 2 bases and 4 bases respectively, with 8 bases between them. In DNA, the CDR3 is TGTGCCAGCAGTTACCGCCGGGGCACCGGGGAGCTGTTTTTT. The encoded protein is CASSYRRGTGELFF.

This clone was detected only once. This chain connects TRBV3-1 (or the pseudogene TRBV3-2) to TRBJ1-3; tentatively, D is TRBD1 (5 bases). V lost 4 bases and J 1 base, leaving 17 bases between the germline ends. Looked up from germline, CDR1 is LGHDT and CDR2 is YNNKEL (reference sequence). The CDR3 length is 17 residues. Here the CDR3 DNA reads TGTGCCAGCAGCCGCGCGGGGCAGGGAGCGTCTGGAAACACCATATATTTT. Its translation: CASSRAGQGASGNTIYF.

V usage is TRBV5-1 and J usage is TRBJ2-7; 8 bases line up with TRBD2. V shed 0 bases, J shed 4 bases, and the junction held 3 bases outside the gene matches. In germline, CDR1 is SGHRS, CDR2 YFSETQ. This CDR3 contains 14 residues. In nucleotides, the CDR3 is TGCGCCAGCAGCTTGGGAGCGGGAGCGTACGAGCAGTACTTC. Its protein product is CASSLGAGAYEQYF.

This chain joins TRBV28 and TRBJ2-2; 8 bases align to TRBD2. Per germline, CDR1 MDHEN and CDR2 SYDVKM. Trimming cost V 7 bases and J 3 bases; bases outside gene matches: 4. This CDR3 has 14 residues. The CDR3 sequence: CASMLAGYTGELFF. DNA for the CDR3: TGTGCCAGCATGTTAGCGGGATACACCGGGGAGCTGTTTTTT.

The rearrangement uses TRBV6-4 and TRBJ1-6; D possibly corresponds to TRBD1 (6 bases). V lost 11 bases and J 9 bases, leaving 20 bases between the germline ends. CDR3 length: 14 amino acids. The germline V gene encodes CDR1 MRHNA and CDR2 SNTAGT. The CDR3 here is CAGGGGGISSPLHF. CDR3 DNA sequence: TGTGCCGGGGGAGGGGGGGGTATAAGTTCACCCCTCCACTTT.

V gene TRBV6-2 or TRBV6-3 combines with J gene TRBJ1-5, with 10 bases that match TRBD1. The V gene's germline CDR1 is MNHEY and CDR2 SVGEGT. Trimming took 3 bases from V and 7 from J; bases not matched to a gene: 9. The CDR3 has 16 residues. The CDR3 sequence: CASSYLDRGFGQPQHF. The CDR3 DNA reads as TGTGCCAGCAGTTATTTGGACAGGGGGTTTGGACAGCCCCAGCATTTT.

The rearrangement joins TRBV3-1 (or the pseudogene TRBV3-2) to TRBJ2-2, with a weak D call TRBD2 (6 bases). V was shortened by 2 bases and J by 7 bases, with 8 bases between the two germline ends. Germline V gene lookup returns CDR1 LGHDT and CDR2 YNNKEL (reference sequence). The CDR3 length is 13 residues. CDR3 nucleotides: TGTGCCAGCAGCCAACTTAGCGGCGGGGAGCTGTTTTTT. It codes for CASSQLSGGELFF.

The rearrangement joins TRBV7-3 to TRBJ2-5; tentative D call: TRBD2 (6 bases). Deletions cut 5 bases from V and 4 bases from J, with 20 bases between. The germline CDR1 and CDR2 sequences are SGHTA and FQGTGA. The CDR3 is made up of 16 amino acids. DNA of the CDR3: TGTGCCAGCAGCCCACGTGGGGGGACCCCGGGAGAGACCCAGTACTTC. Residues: CASSPRGGTPGETQYF.

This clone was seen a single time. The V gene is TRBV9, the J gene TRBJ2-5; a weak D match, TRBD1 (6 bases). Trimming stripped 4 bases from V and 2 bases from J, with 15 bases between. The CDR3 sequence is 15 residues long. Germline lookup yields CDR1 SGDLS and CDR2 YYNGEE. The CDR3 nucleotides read TGTGCCAGCAGCCTAACGACGACAGGACAAGAGACCCAGTACTTC. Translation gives CASSLTTTGQETQYF.

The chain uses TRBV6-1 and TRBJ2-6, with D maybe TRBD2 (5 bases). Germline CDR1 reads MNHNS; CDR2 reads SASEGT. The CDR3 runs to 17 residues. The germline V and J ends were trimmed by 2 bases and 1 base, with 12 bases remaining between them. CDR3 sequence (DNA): TGTGCCAGCAGTGAAAGAGTGAGGGAATCTGGGGCCAACGTCCTGACTTTC. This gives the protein CASSERVRESGANVLTF.